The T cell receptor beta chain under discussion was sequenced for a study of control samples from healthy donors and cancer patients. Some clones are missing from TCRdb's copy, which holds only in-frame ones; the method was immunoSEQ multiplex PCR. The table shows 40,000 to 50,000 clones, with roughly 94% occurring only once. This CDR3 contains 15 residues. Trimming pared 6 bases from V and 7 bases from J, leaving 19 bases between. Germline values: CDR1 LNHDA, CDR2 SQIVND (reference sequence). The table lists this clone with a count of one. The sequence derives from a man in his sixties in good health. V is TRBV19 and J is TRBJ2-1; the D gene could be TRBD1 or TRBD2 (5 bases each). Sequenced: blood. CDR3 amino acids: CASRLWDANRNEQFF. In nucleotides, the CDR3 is TGTGCCAGTAGACTATGGGACGCCAACAGGAATGAGCAGTTCTTC.